This T cell receptor (beta chain) was sequenced during a study of blood T cell repertoires in COVID-19. As for the study in general: Some COVID-19 samples were acute and others convalescent; all came from the United States, Italy and Spain. Sources were T cells, B-cell-depleted T cells, or PBMCs; the material itself was cDNA or gDNA.

Sequencing used immunoSEQ multiplex PCR; TCRdb keeps in-frame clones, though not all of them. The sample holds about 46,000 clones, 70% to 90% seen once. CDR3 length: 13 residues. Germline loops: CDR1 SGDLS, CDR2 YYNGEE. V lost 2 bases to trimming and J lost 3 bases; unmatched junction nucleotides: 1. The chain uses TRBV9 and TRBJ2-7; 8 nucleotides line up with TRBD2. The receptor's source is a human donor in a cohort sampled during active COVID-19. The donor label of this sample is uncertain. Sequencing used peripheral blood. CDR3 sequence reads: CASSVSGGYEQYF. The CDR3, as DNA: TGTGCCAGCAGCGTGAGCGGGGGCTACGAGCAGTACTTC.